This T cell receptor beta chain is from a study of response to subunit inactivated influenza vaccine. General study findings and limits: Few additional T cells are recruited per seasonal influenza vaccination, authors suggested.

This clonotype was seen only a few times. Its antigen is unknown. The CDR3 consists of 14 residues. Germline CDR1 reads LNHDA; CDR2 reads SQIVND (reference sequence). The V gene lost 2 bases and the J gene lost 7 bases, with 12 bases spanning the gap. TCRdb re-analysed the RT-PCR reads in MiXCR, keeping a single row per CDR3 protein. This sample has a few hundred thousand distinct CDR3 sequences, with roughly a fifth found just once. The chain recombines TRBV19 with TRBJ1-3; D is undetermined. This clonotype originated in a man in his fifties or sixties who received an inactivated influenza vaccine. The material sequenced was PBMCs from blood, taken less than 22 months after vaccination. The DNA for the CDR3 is TGTGCCAGTAGTATAACGCCGGGGAGCAACACCATATATTTT. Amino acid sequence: CASSITPGSNTIYF.